This record concerns one T cell receptor beta chain sequence. The antigen it binds to is not known. The record has no base qualities; no much larger clone is one base away. This entry belongs to a study of metastatic and nonmetastatic thyroid tumors (dated by TCRdb to the early 2020s). Some background on the complete study: The researchers compared repertoires between peripheral blood samples and tumor or nodule tissue samples from patients with malignant or benign thyroid disease.

The CDR3 covers 16 residues, taking in both the cysteine and the phenylalanine. Here the CDR3 DNA is all that survives: 48 bases in frame from base 1. V sheds 0 bases and J sheds 0 bases, leaving 11 bases between their ends. For CDR1 and CDR2, the germline V gene lists SGHTA and FQGNSA. Before undergoing thyroid surgery, none of the patients had been given any kind of treatment. The study retrospectively analysed patient clinical samples collected from the early 2010s to the late 2010s using T-cell receptor beta sequencing. Study-wide conclusions, independent of this receptor: In both blood and tumor samples, malignant tumors were reported to have significantly higher TCR beta diversity than benign nodules.

Libraries were prepared through PCR. The listed sequencing device is Illumina HiSeq 4000. High-throughput sequencing was used to profile the CDR3 region of the TCR beta-chain in every patient. In the authors' own workflow: CDR3 differences across clinicopathological groups were used to build a classifier for discriminating distant-metastatic papillary thyroid cancer patients. The Shannon index was used to assess repertoire diversity, and the Morisita-Horn index was used to assess tumor-blood repertoire similarity. TCRdb handled the public reads itself, with Q25 trimming in fastp and clone calling in MiXCR, and kept productive beta chains. The V and J calls come from TCRdb's annotation, not from the publication. The sample has several thousand clones on record, less than 45% of them singletons. About 28% of the sample belongs to the ten largest clones.

Sequences were obtained from adjacent normal tissue. The receptor comes from a male donor with papillary thyroid cancer or a benign thyroid nodule (not recorded which). Some clones in this sample may be carry-over from other donors' samples. The chain uses TRBV7-2 and TRBJ1-1, with no confidently assigned D gene. The nucleotide sequence reads as follows: TGTGCCAGCAGCTTAGCCAGTGGCACTTTGAACACTGAAGCTTTCTTT. This translates into CASSLASGTLNTEAFF.